This is a list of T cell receptor beta chains from one sample in a study of prognosis after radiotherapy for stage I lung cancer. TCRdb used MiXCR to reprocess the multiplex PCR reads, holding one entry per CDR3 protein. The sample has some 34,000 distinct CDR3 sequences, 34% seen once; the top ten hold 16%. The source was PBMCs, collected before or after stereotactic body radiation therapy (not recorded which). The source of these receptors is a donor at least 50 years old with non-small cell lung cancer. Each CDR3 is given with its conserved first and last residue. A D gene is named only where the DNA matches it firmly. For some rows the clone size is stated as once, few or many, or as a class when expanded; others skip it.

many	TRBV19	TRBJ1-1	-	CASSLRMNTEAFF	TGTGCCAGTAGTCTCCGCATGAACACTGAAGCTTTCTTT
many	TRBV6-2/TRBV6-3	TRBJ1-2	-	CASKTGPIGYTF	TGTGCCAGCAAAACAGGCCCTATCGGCTACACCTTC
many	TRBV30	TRBJ2-7	-	CAWNVGGEQYF	TGTGCCTGGAACGTGGGGGGCGAGCAGTACTTC
many	TRBV2	TRBJ2-7	-	CASRWVSYEQYF	TGTGCCAGCAGGTGGGTCAGCTACGAGCAGTACTTC
many	TRBV7-2	TRBJ1-5	-	CASSLNGGEGNQPQHF	TGTGCCAGCAGCCTCAATGGGGGTGAAGGCAATCAGCCCCAGCATTTT
many	TRBV6-1	TRBJ2-1	-	CASSPLRGPYNEQFF	TGTGCCAGCAGTCCTCTGAGGGGTCCCTACAATGAGCAGTTCTTC
many	TRBV6-2/TRBV6-3	TRBJ2-1	TRBD1	CASTLAGGGRNEQFF	TGTGCCAGCACCCTCGCAGGGGGTGGACGGAATGAGCAGTTCTTC
many	TRBV20-1	TRBJ1-1	TRBD1	CSARDPWGTGGGMTEAFF	TGCAGTGCTAGAGACCCATGGGGGACAGGGGGAGGGATGACTGAAGCTTTCTTT
-	TRBV27	TRBJ2-3	-	CASSSTRGASTDTQYF	TGTGCCAGCAGTTCAACCAGAGGGGCGAGCACAGATACGCAGTATTTT
many	TRBV5-4	TRBJ2-7	-	CASSFRGGTNEQYF	TGTGCCAGCAGCTTCAGGGGGGGCACGAACGAGCAGTACTTC
many	TRBV2	TRBJ2-1	-	CASTLDTYNEQFF	TGTGCCAGCACGTTGGACACCTACAATGAGCAGTTCTTC
many	TRBV6-5	TRBJ1-3	-	CASSLQVSGNTIYF	TGTGCCAGCAGTTTACAGGTCTCAGGAAACACCATATATTTT
medium-sized	TRBV27	TRBJ1-6	-	CASSLVQGFSPLHF	TGTGCCAGCAGTTTAGTTCAGGGTTTTTCACCCCTCCACTTT
many	TRBV15	TRBJ1-5	-	CATSRELRQPQHF	TGTGCCACCAGCAGAGAGTTACGTCAGCCCCAGCATTTT
medium-sized	TRBV5-1	TRBJ2-2	-	CASSPRSDSGELFF	TGCGCCAGCAGCCCCCGGTCGGATTCCGGGGAGCTGTTTTTT
few	TRBV4-1	TRBJ2-5	TRBD2	CASSQGGSSGIQETQYF	TGCGCCAGCAGCCAAGGGGGGAGTAGCGGGATACAAGAGACCCAGTACTTC
many	TRBV10-2	TRBJ1-2	-	CASSAPGNGYTF	TGCGCCAGCAGTGCGCCGGGTAATGGCTACACCTTC
many	TRBV18	TRBJ2-7	TRBD2	CASSPTGTRSEQYF	TGTGCCAGCTCACCTACCGGGACTAGGAGCGAGCAGTACTTC
few	TRBV7-8	TRBJ2-2	-	CASSRRGSVGGMNTGELFF	TGTGCCAGCAGCCGGAGGGGGTCCGTGGGAGGGATGAACACCGGGGAGCTGTTTTTT
many	TRBV2	TRBJ1-1	-	CASSEGYRVKNTEAFF	TGTGCCAGCAGTGAAGGATACAGGGTCAAGAACACTGAAGCTTTCTTT
many	TRBV5-1	TRBJ1-6	TRBD1	CASSTGTANSPLHF	TGCGCCAGCAGCACCGGGACAGCAAATTCACCCCTCCACTTT
-	TRBV2	TRBJ2-3	-	CASRATGDTQYF	TGTGCCAGCAGGGCGACAGGAGATACGCAGTATTTT